This passage covers 28 T cell receptor beta chains from one sample sequenced in a study of memory CD4+ T cells and cytomegalovirus serostatus (dated by TCRdb to the late 2010s). Libraries were built with the immunoSEQ multiplex PCR assay. TCRdb re-hosts the immuneACCESS table, in-frame sequences only. Its copies lack some clones; in the studies checked, an unresolved V gene accounts for under half of them, and the cause for the rest is not known. Across this sample there are about 50,000 clones, with roughly 78% seen only once. The ten largest clones add up to approximately 0.78% of the sample. Single viable CD3+CD4+CD8-CD45RO+ cells were sorted as memory CD4+ T cells on a FACSAria II. The source material was memory CD4+ T cells from blood. The origin of the receptors is an adult in good health and CMV-seronegative.

The chain employs TRBV7-9 and TRBJ2-3; 9 positions agree with TRBD1. There are 19 residues in the CDR3. Germline V gene sequence: CDR1 SEHNR, CDR2 FQNEAQ (reference sequence). Germline trimming cut 3 bases from V and 3 bases from J; bases unmatched to any gene: 16. DNA of the CDR3: TGTGCCAGCAGCTTGGGGACAGGGATGGTTGTAGCGGGTACAGATACGCAGTATTTT. As protein: CASSLGTGMVVAGTDTQYF. The full variable domain, its missing parts supplied by reference TRBV7-9 and TRBJ2-3, is DTGVSQNPRHKITKRGQNVTFRCDPISEHNRLYWYRQTLGQGPEFLTYFQNEAQLEKSRLLSDRFSAERPKGSFSTLEIQRTEQGDSAMYLCASSLGTGMVVAGTDTQYFGPGTRLTVL.

This clone was observed a handful of times. V gene TRBV18 combines with J gene TRBJ2-3, with 12 positions matching TRBD2. CDR1 is KGHSH, CDR2 LQKENI, per germline. V gave up 0 bases and J gave up 6 bases; unmatched junction bases: 4. The CDR3 runs to 16 residues. Here the CDR3 reads CASSPPRLAGADTQYF. The CDR3 DNA is TGTGCCAGCTCACCACCTCGACTAGCGGGGGCCGATACGCAGTATTTT.

This clone occurred a few times. The chain uses TRBV2 and TRBJ1-5; no reliable D call. The germline V gene encodes CDR1 SNHLY and CDR2 FYNNEI. The CDR3 has 14 residues. The V end was cut by 4 bases, the J end by 2 bases, with 9 bases between. CDR3 amino acids: CASSGWGGNQPQHF. In nucleotides, the CDR3 is TGTGCCAGCAGTGGTTGGGGAGGCAATCAGCCCCAGCATTTT. Looking up the rest from reference TRBV2 and TRBJ1-5 gives the full variable domain: EPEVTQTPSHQVTQMGQEVILRCVPISNHLYFYWYRQILGQKVEFLVSFYNNEISEKSEIFDDQFSVERPDGSNFTLKIRSTKLEDSAMYFCASSGWGGNQPQHFGDGTRLSIL.

V is TRBV5-4 and J is TRBJ1-1, with D unclear. With 0 bases removed from V and 1 base from J, the gap between germline ends came to 7 bases. From germline, CDR1 is SGHNT and CDR2 YYREEE (reference sequence). CDR3 size: 14 residues. Here the CDR3 DNA reads TGTGCCAGCAGCTTGGTGTCGGGGAACACTGAAGCTTTCTTT. It is translated as CASSLVSGNTEAFF.

This chain joins TRBV12-5 and TRBJ2-2, with 12 bases aligning to TRBD2. V gave up 1 base and J gave up 5 bases; unmatched junction bases: 5. CDR3 length equals 17 residues. Germline CDR1 is LGHNT and CDR2 is FRNRAP. This chain's CDR3 is CASGLASGRVRTGELFF. CDR3 nucleotides: TGTGCTAGTGGTTTGGCTAGCGGGAGGGTACGAACCGGGGAGCTGTTTTTT.

The V gene is TRBV7-6, the J gene TRBJ2-7; 7 nucleotides align to TRBD2. Per germline, CDR1 SGHVS and CDR2 FNYEAQ. This CDR3 is built from 14 residues. V shed 5 bases, J shed 5 bases, and the junction held 9 bases outside the gene matches. The CDR3 sequence: CASSLSGLDDEQYF. Here the CDR3 DNA reads TGTGCCAGCAGCCTATCAGGACTAGACGACGAGCAGTACTTC.

This clone has just one count. The chain carries TRBV4-1 and TRBJ2-2, with 13 bases lining up with TRBD2. The CDR3 consists of 16 residues. Germline V gene lookup returns CDR1 MGHRA and CDR2 YSYEKL. Trimming took 4 bases from V and 10 from J; bases not matched to a gene: 9. CDR3 residues: CASSRGGLAGVAELFF. CDR3 in DNA: TGCGCCAGCAGCCGGGGCGGACTAGCGGGAGTCGCGGAGCTGTTTTTT.

The CDR3 spells CASSPPTRTDTQYF. In DNA form, the CDR3 reads TGTGCCAGCTCACCACCTACGCGGACAGATACGCAGTATTTT. V and J are TRBV18 and TRBJ2-3; D remains unclear. Trimming left V 0 bases short and J 3 bases short, with 7 bases between. The CDR3 is 14 residues long. The germline V gene has CDR1 KGHSH and CDR2 LQKENI.

The V gene is TRBV5-6, the J gene TRBJ2-6; a weak D match, TRBD1 (8 bases). The CDR3 has 17 residues. Germline CDR1 is SGHDT and CDR2 is YYEEEE. The V gene lost 0 bases and the J gene lost 2 bases, with 12 bases spanning the gap. CDR3 loop: CASSLGTGRAGANVLTF. In DNA form, the CDR3 reads TGTGCCAGCAGCTTGGGGACAGGGAGGGCTGGGGCCAACGTCCTGACTTTC.

The chain recombines TRBV18 with TRBJ1-1, with TRBD1 identical over 9 bases. Trimming at V came to 6 bases and at J to 0 bases, leaving 5 bases not matched to a gene. The CDR3 sequence is 15 residues long. CDR1 is KGHSH and CDR2 is LQKENI in the germline V gene. Here the CDR3 DNA reads TGTGCCAGCTCCTCCGGGACAGGGATGAACACTGAAGCTTTCTTT. Translating it yields CASSSGTGMNTEAFF.

This chain uses TRBV5-8 with TRBJ2-5; D gene uncertain. Germline CDR1 is SGHTS and CDR2 is YDEGEE. The V end was cut by 0 bases, the J end by 6 bases, with 9 bases between. The CDR3 contains 13 residues. CDR3 protein: CASSLGLIQTQYF. The CDR3 nucleotides are TGTGCCAGCAGCTTGGGGCTCATCCAGACCCAGTACTTC.

The chain is built from TRBV7-6 and TRBJ2-2; 9 positions match TRBD1. Trimming at V came to 3 bases and at J to 7 bases, leaving 6 bases not matched to a gene. The CDR3 has 15 amino acids. From germline, CDR1 is SGHVS and CDR2 FNYEAQ. This CDR3 is CASSFLQGAGGELFF. CDR3 nucleotides: TGTGCCAGCAGCTTTCTACAGGGGGCCGGCGGGGAGCTGTTTTTT.

This chain links TRBV10-3 with TRBJ2-1; 9 bases align to TRBD2. The CDR3 extends over 12 amino acids. Looked up from germline, CDR1 is ENHRY and CDR2 is SYGVKD. With V trimmed by 7 bases and J by 7 bases, 2 bases remained unmatched. CDR3: CAIKAGGNEQFF. CDR3 DNA: TGTGCCATCAAAGCGGGAGGAAATGAGCAGTTCTTC.

The CDR3 DNA is TGTGCCACTTGTCGGGCAGGGGGCAACACTGAAGCTTTCTTT. It codes for CATCRAGGNTEAFF. The rearrangement uses TRBV10-3 and TRBJ1-1; TRBD1 aligns across 8 bases. V lost 10 bases, J lost 2 bases, and 9 bases stayed unmatched. The CDR3 runs to 14 residues. Germline CDR1 and CDR2: ENHRY and SYGVKD.

The chain employs TRBV15 and TRBJ2-3, with 8 bases fitting TRBD1. Per the germline V gene, CDR1 is LNHNV and CDR2 is YYDKDF (reference sequence). The CDR3 runs to 16 residues. The junction had 4 bases not matched to a gene; V was cut back by 0 bases and J by 2 bases. The DNA of the CDR3 is TGTGCCACCAGCAGAGAATGGACAGGGAACACAGATACGCAGTATTTT. It is translated as CATSREWTGNTDTQYF. The complete variable domain, with remaining parts taken from reference TRBV15 and TRBJ2-3, reads DAMVIQNPRYQVTQFGKPVTLSCSQTLNHNVMYWYQQKSSQAPKLLFHYYDKDFNNEADTPDNFQSRRPNTSFCFLDIRSPGLGDTAMYLCATSREWTGNTDTQYFGPGTRLTVL.

Only one count was recorded for this clone. The V and J genes are TRBV30 and TRBJ1-1; TRBD1 aligns across 7 bases. CDR3 length equals 13 residues. The germline V gene has CDR1 GTSNPN and CDR2 SVGIG (reference sequence). V lost 3 bases, J lost 3 bases, and 4 bases stayed unmatched. The CDR3 coding sequence is TGTGCCTGGAGCTACAGGGGAGACACTGAAGCTTTCTTT. Translated: CAWSYRGDTEAFF.

The chain is built from TRBV6-5 and TRBJ1-2; tentatively, D is TRBD1 (6 bases). Germline V gene sequence: CDR1 MNHEY, CDR2 SVGAGI. Trimming removed 7 bases from V and 8 bases from J, with 17 bases in between. This CDR3 contains 13 residues. Here the CDR3 DNA reads TGTGCCAGCACCACGATGGGGGGCCGGGGCTACACCTTC. It is translated as CASTTMGGRGYTF.

The genes are TRBV28 and TRBJ2-1, with D hard to call. Looked up from germline, CDR1 is MDHEN and CDR2 is SYDVKM. This CDR3 comprises 15 residues. V was cut by 3 bases and J by 5 bases, with 14 bases left in between. The CDR3 protein is CASSFPLKGNNEQFF. In DNA form, the CDR3 reads TGTGCCAGCAGTTTCCCCCTCAAAGGGAACAATGAGCAGTTCTTC.

The chain uses TRBV27 and TRBJ2-3, with 8 bases identical to TRBD1. V dropped 7 bases and J dropped 6; count of bases not matched to a gene: 9. The V gene's germline CDR1 is MNHEY and CDR2 SMNVEV (reference sequence). This CDR3 has 14 amino acids. The CDR3 DNA reads as TGTGCCAGCACCCGGACAGGGCTAGGGGATACGCAGTATTTT. Residues: CASTRTGLGDTQYF.

The count of this clone is one. The chain carries TRBV10-1 and TRBJ1-2, with D unresolved. The CDR3 length is 13 residues. Trimming pared 2 bases from V and 2 bases from J, leaving 6 bases between. Germline V lookup: CDR1 WNHNN, CDR2 SYGVQD (reference sequence). This chain's CDR3 is CASSERINYGYTF. CDR3 in DNA: TGCGCCAGCAGTGAGCGGATAAACTATGGCTACACCTTC.

The genes are TRBV27 and TRBJ1-2; 9 bases line up with TRBD1. CDR1 and CDR2 (germline): MNHEY, SMNVEV (reference sequence). The CDR3 is 18 residues long. V lost 7 bases, J lost 4 bases, and 19 bases stayed unmatched. The DNA for the CDR3 is TGTGCCAGCATTCTACCCGTCGCTCCCGGGGACAGGGTCTATGGCTACACCTTC. It codes for CASILPVAPGDRVYGYTF.

The J gene is TRBJ2-3, the V gene TRBV5-1; D unclear. Germline assignment: CDR1 SGHRS and CDR2 YFSETQ. The V end was cut by 0 bases, the J end by 2 bases, with 10 bases between. CDR3 size: 15 residues. The CDR3 nucleotides are TGCGCCAGCAGCTTGGGCAGGCCCTTCACAGATACGCAGTATTTT. It codes for CASSLGRPFTDTQYF.

CDR3 nucleotides: TGTGCCAGCAGTCCTCGGCTATCCTATGGCTACACCTTC. It codes for CASSPRLSYGYTF. This chain connects TRBV14 to TRBJ1-2; D gene uncertain. Germline V gives CDR1 SGHDN, CDR2 FVKESK. The germline V and J ends were trimmed by 6 bases and 4 bases, with 12 bases remaining between them. The CDR3 runs to 13 residues.

The rearrangement joins TRBV12-5 to TRBJ2-2, with D perhaps matching TRBD1 (5 bases). Trimming removed 0 bases from V and 0 bases from J, with 11 bases in between. Germline CDR1 is LGHNT and CDR2 is FRNRAP. CDR3 length: 17 residues. CDR3 amino acids: CASGLVLGRANTGELFF. The CDR3 DNA follows: TGTGCTAGTGGTTTGGTGTTGGGCAGGGCGAACACCGGGGAGCTGTTTTTT. The complete variable domain, with remaining parts taken from reference TRBV12-5 and TRBJ2-2, reads DARVTQTPRHKVTEMGQEVTMRCQPILGHNTVFWYRQTMMQGLELLAYFRNRAPLDDSGMPKDRFSAEMPDATLATLKIQPSEPRDSAVYFCASGLVLGRANTGELFFGEGSRLTVL.

J is TRBJ2-7 and V is TRBV9; D is perhaps TRBD2 (6 bases). CDR1 is SGDLS and CDR2 is YYNGEE in the germline V gene. The CDR3 consists of 13 residues. Trimming removed 3 bases at V and 2 bases at J, with 9 bases between. Here the CDR3 DNA reads TGTGCCAGCAGCGCCGGGACTGCCTACGAGCAGTACTTC. This sequence encodes CASSAGTAYEQYF.

The V call is TRBV18, the J call TRBJ2-5; D perhaps matches TRBD1 (6 bases). The CDR3 runs 15 residues. CDR1 and CDR2 from the germline V gene are KGHSH and LQKENI. The ends were cut back, 6 bases at V and 2 bases at J, with 16 bases in the middle. The CDR3 DNA reads as TGTGCCAGCTCCTCGGATACAGGGTCGCAAGAGACCCAGTACTTC. It encodes CASSSDTGSQETQYF.

V usage is TRBV5-4 and J usage is TRBJ2-7, with D possibly being TRBD1 or TRBD2 (5 bases each). V was pared by 4 bases and J by 0 bases, with 17 bases between. This CDR3 contains 16 residues. CDR1 is SGHNT and CDR2 is YYREEE in the germline V gene (reference sequence). The CDR3 loop is CASSPPPGPSSYEQYF. The CDR3 region has the DNA TGTGCCAGCAGCCCCCCTCCGGGGCCAAGCTCCTACGAGCAGTACTTC.

The genes are TRBV14 and TRBJ1-5, with a possible D match to TRBD1 (5 bases). The germline V and J ends were trimmed by 11 bases and 6 bases, with 17 bases remaining between them. This CDR3 is built from 13 residues. Germline loops: CDR1 SGHDN, CDR2 FVKESK. CDR3 bases: TGTGCCTGTGCGAGGGGCGCGGGTCAGCCCCAGCATTTT. It is translated as CACARGAGQPQHF.